The T cell receptor (beta chain) described here comes from a study of T cell responses to AZD1222 COVID-19 vaccine. Whole-study context: Pooled together were second doses at about 4 or about 12 weeks.

Trimming left V 7 bases short and J 1 base short, with 16 bases between. The CDR3 totals 16 residues. The germline V gene has CDR1 LNHDA and CDR2 SQIVND (reference sequence). Notes on the study in general: Once two AZD1222 doses were given, Spike-specific TCR breadth and depth went up. CD4 TCRs covered the whole spike, strongest at regions 160-218 and 743-854. There were mostly white British donors and more females than males, and clonal diversity was possibly underestimated.

Sequencing used immunoSEQ multiplex PCR; TCRdb keeps in-frame clones, though not all of them. This sample yields about 96,000 clones, of which roughly 88% are seen a single time; approximately 30% belongs to the top ten. Comments on this clone: Its target is not known.

The receptor comes from an adult in good health. The source material was peripheral blood, sampled on day 0 of AZD1222 vaccination. V and J are TRBV19 and TRBJ2-2; D is possibly TRBD1 or TRBD2 (7 bases each). In DNA, the CDR3 is TGTGCCAGTAAGCCTACCAGGGGGGGGAACACCGGGGAGCTGTTTTTT. Translation: CASKPTRGGNTGELFF.